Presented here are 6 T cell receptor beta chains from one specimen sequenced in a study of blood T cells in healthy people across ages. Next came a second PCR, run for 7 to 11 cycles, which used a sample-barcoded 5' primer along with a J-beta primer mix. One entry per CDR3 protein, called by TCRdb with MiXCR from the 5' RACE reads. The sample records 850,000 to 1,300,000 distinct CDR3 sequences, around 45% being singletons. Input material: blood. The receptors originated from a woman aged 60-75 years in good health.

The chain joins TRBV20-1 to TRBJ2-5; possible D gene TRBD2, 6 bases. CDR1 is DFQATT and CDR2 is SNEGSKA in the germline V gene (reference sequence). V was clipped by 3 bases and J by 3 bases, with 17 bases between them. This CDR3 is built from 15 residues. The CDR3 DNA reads TGCAGTGCTAGCCCCCCCGAAGCGGGCGAAGAGACCCAGTACTTC. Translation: CSASPPEAGEETQYF.

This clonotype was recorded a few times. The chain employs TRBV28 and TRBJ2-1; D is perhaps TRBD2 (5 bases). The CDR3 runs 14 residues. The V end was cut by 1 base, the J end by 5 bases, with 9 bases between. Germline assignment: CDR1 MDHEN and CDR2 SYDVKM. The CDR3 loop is CASSLSEGNNEQFF. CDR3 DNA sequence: TGTGCCAGCAGTTTATCAGAGGGAAACAATGAGCAGTTCTTC.

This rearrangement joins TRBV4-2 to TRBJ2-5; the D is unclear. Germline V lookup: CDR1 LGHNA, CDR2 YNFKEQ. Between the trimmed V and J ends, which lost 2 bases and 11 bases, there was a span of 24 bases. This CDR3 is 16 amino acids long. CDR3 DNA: TGTGCCAGCAGCCAATCCGACGAGCCCCCGAACAATGAGCAGTACTTC. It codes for CASSQSDEPPNNEQYF.

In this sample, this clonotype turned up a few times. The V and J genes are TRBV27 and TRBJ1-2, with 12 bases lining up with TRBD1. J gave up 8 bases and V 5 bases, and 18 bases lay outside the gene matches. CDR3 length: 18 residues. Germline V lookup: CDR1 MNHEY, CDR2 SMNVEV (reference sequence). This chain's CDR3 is CASSLLPGDRGPRGGYTF. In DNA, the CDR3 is TGTGCCAGCAGTCTCCTCCCTGGGGACAGGGGGCCCAGGGGCGGCTACACCTTC.

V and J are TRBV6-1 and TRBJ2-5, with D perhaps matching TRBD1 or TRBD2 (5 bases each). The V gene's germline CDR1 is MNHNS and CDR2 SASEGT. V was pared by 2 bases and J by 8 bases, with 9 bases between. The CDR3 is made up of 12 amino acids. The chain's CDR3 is CASSERGATQYF. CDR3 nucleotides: TGTGCCAGCAGTGAACGGGGCGCTACCCAGTACTTC.

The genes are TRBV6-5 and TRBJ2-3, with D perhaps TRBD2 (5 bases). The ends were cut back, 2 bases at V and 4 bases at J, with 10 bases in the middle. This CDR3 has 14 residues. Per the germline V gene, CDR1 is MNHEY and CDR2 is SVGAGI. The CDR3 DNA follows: TGTGCCAGCAGTTACAGTGAGGGTTCAGATACGCAGTATTTT. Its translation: CASSYSEGSDTQYF.